This TCR beta chain was documented in a study of shared clonotypes between healthy human individuals (TCRdb year 2020). Describing the broader study: The cohort comprised a couple of women and three men aged 18 to 49 years. For each donor, CD4 naive and CD4 memory were each given three plates, CD8 naive was given two plates, and CD8 memory was given one plate. To estimate repertoire size and how much clonotype sharing occurs between individuals, the study deeply sequenced the blood TCR repertoires of five healthy adults. Different laboratories and diverse techniques were used to prepare libraries and sequence TCR repertoires, to increase sequencing depth and limit assay-specific biases. Per donor, leukapheresis produced somewhere between about 0.94 and 9.5 billion PBMCs.

TCR CDR3 regions were amplified from genomic DNA by multiplex PCR using the deep immunoSEQ assay. Genomic DNA extracted from each cell subset was distributed evenly over all wells of several immunoSEQ 96-well plates, and each plate served as one replicate. For sorted subsets, around 0.2 ug of genomic DNA, equivalent to some 30,000 T cell genomes, went into each replicate PCR. Purified libraries were quantified with a Qubit 3.0 fluorometer, sized on a Bioanalyzer 2100, and re-quantified with the KAPA Library Quantification kit. A separate single-read 150-cycle Illumina NextSeq 550 flow cell was used to sequence each immunoSEQ 96-well plate. Per the source publication's procedure: The immunoSEQ output contained only junctional sequences without quality scores, so filtering could not match that applied to full-length reads. Sequences were annotated with PyIR, a Python wrapper for IgBLAST v1.9, using IMGT germline references to assign V/J genes and CDR3. Reads with weak V/J assignments (E-value above 1e-6), missing CDR3, stop codons, out-of-frame junctions, or ambiguous translated residues were removed. V3J clonotypes were defined as sequences sharing an identical inferred V gene, J gene, and CDR3 amino acid sequence. Percentage overlap between repertoires was computed as shared unique clonotypes divided by the size of the smaller repertoire. Repertoire richness was assessed with RTK rarefaction, the Chao1 estimator, and Recon v2.1 estimates of unobserved clonotypes. Generation probabilities were computed with OLGA for all TCRbeta clonotypes obtained by the gDNA method from four donors. The immuneACCESS repertoire file appears here via TCRdb, limited to in-frame rearrangements. These files lack a portion of the clones; in checked studies, under half of the deficit traces to unresolved V genes, and the cause of the others is not known. V, J and clone size were drawn from that table, and D and trimming were deduced from the DNA. Here the sample has roughly 810,000 clones; about 97% occur a single time. The biggest ten clones account for less than 0.25% of the sample.

The paper's findings and limits, for the study overall: Rarefaction of sorted-subset datasets indicated incomplete sequencing despite the large sequencing depth. Estimated clonotype richness was generally larger for naive than for memory subsets. Roughly 5.2% of naive CD4, more than 3% of naive CD8, around 2.3% of memory CD4, and approximately 0.4% of memory CD8 clonotypes were shared across several donors. Because the study included a small number of donors, the genetic and exposure-history diversity represented was limited. Pairwise subsampling led to the expectation that sequencing depth would affect the degree of clonotype sharing among donors. Only blood was sampled, and tissue TCR repertoires likely differ from those in blood. Compared with non-shared clonotypes, the clonotypes found in all four sorted-subset donors had higher generation probabilities.

CD8 naive samples consisted of CD45RO-negative cells that were positively selected for CCR7, yielding a CD45RA+CCR7+ population without TemRA cells. The donors were healthy, HIV-negative adults who had no recently reported acute infections or vaccinations. Every donor was a Caucasian adult living in Nashville, Tennessee, USA. Blood was obtained by leukapheresis, after which PBMCs were separated by Ficoll-Histopaque density gradient centrifugation and cryopreserved in liquid nitrogen vapor phase. Analytical flow cytometry was used to check the purity and quantity of each magnetically sorted T cell population. Genomic DNA was isolated from each sorted fraction and quantified by UV absorbance on a Nanodrop 2000c. Spanning cysteine to phenylalanine, the CDR3 consists of 14 amino acids. Only CDR3 DNA is held: 42 bases, read in frame from base 1. V is shortened by 2 bases, J by 1 base, and the region joining them spans 8 bases. The germline V gene (reference sequence) gives CDR1 as MNHEY and CDR2 as SMNVEV.

In the case of this clone: The antigen it recognizes is unknown. Base-call qualities are not available, and no considerably larger clone is one nucleotide away. The same CDR3 also results from other DNA sequences found in this sample.

Sample: naive CD8+ T cells sorted from blood. Reading the label with the study, this specimen's cell subset or site is: CD45RA+CCR7+. The chain joins TRBV27 to TRBJ1-1; no D gene call is confident. The clonotype was recovered from a man aged 30 to 45 in good health. This receptor carries the CDR3 CASSLGQRNTEAFF. The sequenced DNA is TGTGCCAGCAGTTTAGGGCAGAGGAACACTGAAGCTTTCTTT.